What follows are 28 T cell receptor beta chains derived from one specimen sequenced in a study of blood T cell repertoires in COVID-19. The data were produced by immunoSEQ multiplex PCR, yet TCRdb's version contains in-frame clones alone and is incomplete. The sample lists fewer than 150,000 clones; about 75% were seen once. The sequenced sample was peripheral blood. These receptors came from a man of 80 years or more with acute or convalescent COVID-19.

The chain joins TRBV11-3 to TRBJ2-1, with D possibly TRBD2 on 7 matching bases. With 4 bases removed from V and 8 bases from J, the gap between germline ends came to 15 bases. Germline CDR1 and CDR2: SGHNT and YENEEA. This CDR3 contains 14 residues. The CDR3 sequence: CASSSQGRGDEQFF. The CDR3 DNA follows: TGTGCCAGCAGCTCTCAGGGGAGGGGCGATGAGCAGTTCTTC.

This chain uses TRBV27 with TRBJ2-7, with a weak D call TRBD2 (7 bases). CDR3 length: 16 residues. Deletions cut 3 bases from V and 4 bases from J, with 19 bases between. Germline V CDR1 and CDR2: MNHEY, SMNVEV (reference sequence). CDR3 nucleotides: TGTGCCAGCAGTTTTGATCGTTTGGGGGGGGCTTACGAGCAGTACTTC. Encoded protein: CASSFDRLGGAYEQYF.

The CDR3 region has the DNA TGTGCCACTGGCCGCACAGATACGCAGTATTTT. It yields the protein CATGRTDTQYF. The V and J genes are TRBV10-3 and TRBJ2-3; D ambiguous. Germline values: CDR1 ENHRY, CDR2 SYGVKD. Deletions cut 10 bases from V and 1 base from J, with 6 bases between. The CDR3 sequence is 11 residues long.

The rearrangement uses TRBV3-1 (or the pseudogene TRBV3-2) and TRBJ1-2; no firm D call. The CDR3 totals 14 residues. The V and J ends lost 1 base and 3 bases respectively, with 9 bases between them. Germline-derived CDR1 and CDR2 are LGHDT and YNNKEL (reference sequence). Here the CDR3 reads CASSQGLDYYGYTF. DNA for the CDR3: TGTGCCAGCAGCCAAGGCCTAGACTACTATGGCTACACCTTC.

This chain connects TRBV20-1 to TRBJ2-3; no clear D. This CDR3 contains 11 residues. The germline V gene encodes CDR1 DFQATT and CDR2 SNEGSKA (reference sequence). V lost 5 bases and J 5 bases, leaving 8 bases between the germline ends. CDR3 in DNA: TGCAGTGCTCCCTTTCTAGATACGCAGTATTTT. It encodes CSAPFLDTQYF.

The J gene is TRBJ2-1, the V gene TRBV3-1 (or the pseudogene TRBV3-2); 12 bases align to TRBD2. The ends lost 2 bases at V and 10 bases at J; junction bases unmatched: 3. From germline, CDR1 is LGHDT and CDR2 YNNKEL (reference sequence). The CDR3 has 14 residues. The CDR3: CASSQTSGGPEQFF. In DNA form, the CDR3 reads TGTGCCAGCAGCCAAACTAGCGGGGGGCCCGAGCAGTTCTTC.

This chain connects TRBV12-3 or TRBV12-4 to TRBJ1-4, with D perhaps matching TRBD1 (5 bases). The V end was cut by 4 bases, the J end by 7 bases, with 10 bases between. The CDR3 has 13 amino acids. CDR3 DNA sequence: TGTGCCAGCAGTTCAGGGTTCGGTGAAAAACTGTTTTTT. Protein sequence: CASSSGFGEKLFF.

A few counts support this clone. The V and J genes are TRBV19 and TRBJ2-4, with D maybe TRBD1 (5 bases). Between the trimmed V and J ends, which lost 6 bases and 0 bases, there was a span of 30 bases. Germline V gene lookup returns CDR1 LNHDA and CDR2 SQIVND (reference sequence). The CDR3 is 21 amino acids. The CDR3 reads CASSKLVQPGSSTLAKNIQYF. In DNA, the CDR3 is TGTGCCAGTAGCAAATTGGTCCAACCAGGGTCGTCGACCTTAGCCAAAAACATTCAGTACTTC.

The V gene is TRBV5-6, the J gene TRBJ2-7; 7 bases agree with TRBD2. V gave up 0 bases and J gave up 7 bases; unmatched junction bases: 10. Germline V gene sequence: CDR1 SGHDT, CDR2 YYEEEE. The CDR3 spans 15 residues. This CDR3 is CASSLVSAAGGEQYF. The DNA of the CDR3 is TGTGCCAGCAGCTTGGTATCGGCGGCCGGGGGGGAGCAGTACTTC.

The chain uses TRBV10-3 and TRBJ2-1; a possible D gene is TRBD2 (6 bases). Trimming shortened V by 10 bases and J by 6 bases, and 34 bases separated the two germline ends. The germline V gene has CDR1 ENHRY and CDR2 SYGVKD. CDR3 size: 19 residues. The CDR3 sequence: CASFPRGTRADREGNEQFF. The CDR3 DNA reads TGTGCCAGTTTCCCGCGCGGGACCCGGGCCGATAGGGAAGGCAATGAGCAGTTCTTC.

The chain recombines TRBV9 with TRBJ2-7, with TRBD2 matching over 10 bases. V lost 0 bases to trimming and J lost 4 bases; unmatched junction nucleotides: 4. Germline V lookup: CDR1 SGDLS, CDR2 YYNGEE. This CDR3 has 15 residues. This CDR3 is CASSVEGLATYEQYF. In DNA, the CDR3 is TGTGCCAGCAGCGTAGAGGGACTAGCGACTTACGAGCAGTACTTC.

The V and J genes are TRBV19 and TRBJ2-3; D unclear. The CDR3 runs 18 residues. V was pared by 5 bases and J by 2 bases, with 23 bases between. Germline V gene sequence: CDR1 LNHDA, CDR2 SQIVND (reference sequence). CDR3 residues: CASSPPGGAASVTDTQYF. Written as DNA, the CDR3 is TGTGCCAGTAGTCCGCCCGGCGGTGCGGCGAGCGTCACAGATACGCAGTATTTT.

This clone was picked up a small number of times. V gene TRBV4-1 combines with J gene TRBJ2-4; a weak D match, TRBD2 (5 bases). V was clipped by 6 bases and J by 1 base, with 22 bases between them. Germline V gives CDR1 MGHRA, CDR2 YSYEKL. This CDR3 contains 18 residues. In DNA form, the CDR3 reads TGCGCCAGCAGTGCGGGTTTGTACCCAAACGACGCCAAAAACATTCAGTACTTC. Protein sequence: CASSAGLYPNDAKNIQYF.

The chain employs TRBV6-2 or TRBV6-3 and TRBJ1-5; TRBD1 matches 8 bases. CDR1 MNHEY and CDR2 SVGEGT come from the germline V gene. The V and J ends lost 4 bases and 5 bases, in that order; junction bases with no gene match: 1. The CDR3 extends over 13 amino acids. The CDR3, as DNA: TGTGCCAGCAGTTTGACAGGGGATCAGCCCCAGCATTTT. Its translation: CASSLTGDQPQHF.

This clone was observed a handful of times. The chain recombines TRBV7-9 with TRBJ1-4; TRBD1 agrees at 8 bases. This CDR3 spans 15 amino acids. Germline-derived CDR1 and CDR2 are SEHNR and FQNEAQ (reference sequence). V gave up 5 bases and J gave up 5 bases; unmatched junction bases: 7. This chain's CDR3 is CASSKDRERNEKLFF. Written as DNA, the CDR3 is TGTGCCAGCAGCAAGGACAGGGAGCGAAATGAAAAACTGTTTTTT.

The chain recombines TRBV12-3 or TRBV12-4 with TRBJ2-7, with D perhaps matching TRBD2 (5 bases). The length of the CDR3 is 12 residues. V dropped 5 bases and J dropped 5 bases, with 10 bases sitting between them. The CDR3 nucleotides read TGTGCCAGCAGTCCGGGATCCCACGAGCAGTACTTC. It encodes CASSPGSHEQYF.

The chain links TRBV6-5 to TRBJ1-2; D is uncertain. The germline gives CDR1 MNHEY, CDR2 SVGAGI. This CDR3 is 13 amino acids long. Deletions cut 0 bases from V and 7 bases from J, with 9 bases between. CDR3 bases: TGTGCCAGCAGTTACTCCACAAATGGTGGCTACACCTTC. It translates to CASSYSTNGGYTF.

This chain connects TRBV11-2 to TRBJ1-3; 8 bases agree with TRBD1. The CDR3 has 16 residues. Unmatched junction bases numbered 8, after V lost 5 bases and J lost 2 bases. From germline, CDR1 is SGHAT and CDR2 FQNNGV. CDR3 bases: TGTGCCAGCAGCCACCTCCGGACAGGGACTGGAAACACCATATATTTT. Translated: CASSHLRTGTGNTIYF.

V usage is TRBV5-1 and J usage is TRBJ2-5, with 12 bases lining up with TRBD2. J was trimmed by 3 bases and V by 6 bases; bases with no gene match: 3. The CDR3 extends over 14 amino acids. The germline gives CDR1 SGHRS, CDR2 YFSETQ. This CDR3 is CASTRTSGKETQYF. CDR3 coding DNA: TGCGCCAGCACTCGGACTAGCGGGAAAGAGACCCAGTACTTC.

This clone was seen once. The chain uses TRBV10-3 and TRBJ2-5; 9 bases line up with TRBD1. The CDR3 contains 13 residues. Per germline, CDR1 ENHRY and CDR2 SYGVKD. Trimming at V came to 6 bases and at J to 1 base, leaving 0 bases not matched to a gene. CDR3 DNA: TGTGCCATCAGGACAGGGGGCCAAGAGACCCAGTACTTC. Translation gives CAIRTGGQETQYF.

This clone was observed a single time. The CDR3 here is CSGGTVDTEAFF. The CDR3 nucleotides read TGCAGCGGGGGGACAGTGGACACTGAAGCTTTCTTT. V gene TRBV29-1 combines with J gene TRBJ1-1; TRBD1 matches 7 bases. Germline values: CDR1 SQVTM, CDR2 ANQGSEA. The CDR3 contains 12 residues. Unmatched junction bases numbered 5, after V lost 7 bases and J lost 3 bases.

The chain links TRBV14 to TRBJ2-3; D ambiguous. The CDR3 contains 16 residues. Germline CDR1 SGHDN, CDR2 FVKESK. The V end lost 0 bases, the J end lost 8 bases, and 18 bases lay between the germline ends. CDR3 sequence (DNA): TGTGCCAGCAGCCAAGACCTAGTTATTCCTTTCGGTACGCAGTATTTT. It codes for CASSQDLVIPFGTQYF.

This clone showed up just a few times. The V call is TRBV6-4, the J call TRBJ1-1; D is undetermined. Per germline, CDR1 MRHNA and CDR2 SNTAGT. Between the trimmed V and J ends, which lost 3 bases and 2 bases, there was a span of 7 bases. The CDR3 length is 13 residues. DNA for the CDR3: TGTGCCAGCAGTGAACAGTCTAACACTGAAGCTTTCTTT. Translation: CASSEQSNTEAFF.

The gene calls are TRBV11-2 and TRBJ2-2; TRBD1 is a possible D gene (6 bases). The CDR3 has 15 residues. The V and J ends lost 0 bases and 3 bases respectively, with 8 bases between them. Germline values: CDR1 SGHAT, CDR2 FQNNGV. The CDR3 bases are TGTGCCAGCAGCTTAGAAGCAGGGGACACCGGGGAGCTGTTTTTT. It encodes CASSLEAGDTGELFF.

The rearrangement joins TRBV3-1 (or the pseudogene TRBV3-2) to TRBJ2-3; a possible D gene is TRBD1 (6 bases). This CDR3 comprises 15 residues. Trimming left V 4 bases short and J 4 bases short, with 15 bases between. Germline CDR1 and CDR2: LGHDT and YNNKEL (reference sequence). As DNA, the CDR3 is TGTGCCAGCAGCCGCACAGGGAATCGCGCAGATACGCAGTATTTT. Translated: CASSRTGNRADTQYF.

The table lists this clone with a few counts. The V and J genes are TRBV7-2 and TRBJ1-1; D is unresolved. Germline CDR1 and CDR2: SGHTA and FQGNSA. This CDR3 has 17 residues. V lost 2 bases and J 0 bases, leaving 16 bases between the germline ends. The CDR3 region has the DNA TGTGCCAGCAGCTTACTTTTCTCCGGGATCATGAACACTGAAGCTTTCTTT. Its translation is CASSLLFSGIMNTEAFF.

This sequence joins TRBV7-9 and TRBJ1-2, with D tentatively TRBD1 (6 bases). Between the trimmed V and J ends, which lost 2 bases and 8 bases, there was a span of 9 bases. Germline CDR1 and CDR2: SEHNR and FQNEAQ (reference sequence). This CDR3 has 12 residues. The CDR3 reads CASSLLDRGYTF. Here the CDR3 DNA reads TGTGCCAGCAGCTTATTAGACAGGGGCTACACCTTC.

The chain carries TRBV15 and TRBJ2-3, with TRBD1 as a possible D gene (5 bases). Germline loops: CDR1 LNHNV, CDR2 YYDKDF (reference sequence). V lost 6 bases and J lost 5, with 24 bases in between. The CDR3 covers 17 residues. CDR3 protein: CATSQNYLGLSEDTQYF. In DNA form, the CDR3 reads TGTGCCACCAGTCAAAACTACTTGGGGCTATCGGAAGATACGCAGTATTTT.